This is a list of T cell receptor beta chains from one sample in a study of identical twins. TCRdb used MiXCR to reprocess the 5' RACE reads, holding one entry per CDR3 protein. The sample has approximately 500,000 distinct CDR3 sequences, 24% seen once. The same data also went into a second study, on T cells expressing NK-cell markers.

The sequencing input was CD4+ T cells sorted from blood. The receptors stem from a woman aged 18-29 years in good health. The CDR3 runs from the conserved cysteine through the conserved F or W. The D gene is left open where the match is weak. Rows may omit the clone size; those that give it use once, few, many or a size class.

v_call	j_call	d_call	clone_size	cdr3_nt	cdr3_aa
TRBV7-8	TRBJ1-2	TRBD1	few	TGTGCCAGCAGCTTAGCGGGACGCGACAGGGGATACTATGGCTACACCTTC	CASSLAGRDRGYYGYTF
TRBV6-5	TRBJ2-7	-	-	TGTGCCAGCAGTTACTCTGGCGCGGGGCCCTCCTACGAGCAGTACTTC	CASSYSGAGPSYEQYF
TRBV27	TRBJ2-7	-	-	TGTGCCAGCAGTGTGCGGAAGGCACACTACGAGCAGTACTTC	CASSVRKAHYEQYF
TRBV7-3	TRBJ1-1	-	-	TGTGCCAGCAGCTTAATAGGCCAGACTGAAGCTTTCTTT	CASSLIGQTEAFF
TRBV20-1	TRBJ2-3	-	few	TGCAGTGCTGGGGTAATGAGAACCACGAGCACAGATACGCAGTATTTT	CSAGVMRTTSTDTQYF
TRBV20-1	TRBJ2-1	-	-	TGCAGTGCCATTGGGGACAATGAGCAGTTCTTC	CSAIGDNEQFF
TRBV6-1	TRBJ1-5	-	few	TGTGCCAGCGAACAGGGCAATCAGCCCCAGCATTTT	CASEQGNQPQHF
TRBV14	TRBJ1-3	-	few	TGTGCCAGCAGCCAAGGATCTGGGGGAAACACCATATATTTT	CASSQGSGGNTIYF
TRBV5-1	TRBJ1-5	-	few	TGCGCCAGCAGCGCACAGGGTGGAAGGCATCAGCCCCAGCATTTT	CASSAQGGRHQPQHF
TRBV6-1	TRBJ2-1	TRBD2	-	TGTGCCAGCAGCCTAGCGGGACTACTATACAATGAGCAGTTCTTC	CASSLAGLLYNEQFF
TRBV5-1	TRBJ1-1	-	-	TGCGCCAGCAGGGGGGAGGCTTCGAACACTGAAGCTTTCTTT	CASRGEASNTEAFF
TRBV7-6	TRBJ2-4	TRBD2	few	TGTGCCAGCAGCTTAAGTCATCCGGCGGGAGCTCTGTCCATTCAGTACTTC	CASSLSHPAGALSIQYF
TRBV12-3/TRBV12-4	TRBJ2-1	-	-	TGTGCCAGCAGTTTGCTTGGTTACAATGAGCAGTTCTTC	CASSLLGYNEQFF
TRBV13	TRBJ2-1	-	-	TGTGCCAGCAGACGACCCACAAATTTCAATGAGCAGTTCTTC	CASRRPTNFNEQFF
TRBV5-6	TRBJ2-7	TRBD1	few	TGTGCCAGCAGCTTGGCGGGACAGGGAATTTACGAGCAGTACTTC	CASSLAGQGIYEQYF
TRBV15	TRBJ2-4	-	-	TGTGCCACCAGCCTGGGGCGGGGCCAAAACATTCAGTACTTC	CATSLGRGQNIQYF
TRBV5-4	TRBJ2-5	-	-	TGTGCCAGCAGCCAAACTGTTCAAGAGACCCAGTACTTC	CASSQTVQETQYF
TRBV12-3/TRBV12-4	TRBJ2-3	-	few	TGTGCCAGCAGTTTCGGGGTCGGCACAGATACGCAGTATTTT	CASSFGVGTDTQYF
TRBV6-1	TRBJ2-7	-	-	TGTGCCAGCAGTGCGGGACGGGCCTACGAGCAGTACTTC	CASSAGRAYEQYF
TRBV5-1	TRBJ1-2	-	few	TGCGCCAGCGGGGACGGCTATGGCTACACCTTC	CASGDGYGYTF
TRBV12-3/TRBV12-4	TRBJ1-4	-	-	TGTGCCAGCAGTATCGGGGGTATTGGCACTAATGAAAAACTGTTTTTT	CASSIGGIGTNEKLFF
TRBV25-1	TRBJ1-2	-	-	TGTGCCAGCAGTGAAAGTGGCAGGAACTATGGCTACACCTTC	CASSESGRNYGYTF
TRBV9	TRBJ2-3	TRBD2	-	TGTGCCAGCAGCCCAGGACTAGATGTTGGCACAGATACGCAGTATTTT	CASSPGLDVGTDTQYF
TRBV2	TRBJ2-5	TRBD2	-	TGTGCCAGCAGTGAAGAAGCGGGGCAAGAGACCCAGTACTTC	CASSEEAGQETQYF
TRBV20-1	TRBJ1-1	-	few	TGCAGTGCTAGAGACCGGACAGCGAACACTGAAGCTTTCTTT	CSARDRTANTEAFF
TRBV10-3	TRBJ1-1	-	few	TGTGCCATCAGTGAAACCCGGGACGGCAACACTGAAGCTTTCTTT	CAISETRDGNTEAFF
TRBV11-2	TRBJ2-3	TRBD1	-	TGTGCCAGCAGCTTAGTGGTGGGACAGAGCACAGATACGCAGTATTTT	CASSLVVGQSTDTQYF
TRBV12-3/TRBV12-4	TRBJ2-1	-	-	TGTGCCAGCAGACCAACTAGCAGAGAGCAGTTCTTC	CASRPTSREQFF
TRBV10-1	TRBJ2-1	-	-	TGCGCCAGCAGTGAGGTGTTATACAATGAGCAGTTCTTC	CASSEVLYNEQFF
TRBV20-1	TRBJ1-4	-	few	TGCAGTGCTTTCCAGGGTTGGGAAAAACTGTTTTTT	CSAFQGWEKLFF
TRBV5-1	TRBJ1-2	-	-	TGCGCCAGCAGTCCGGGCCCCGGTCATGGCTACACCTTC	CASSPGPGHGYTF
TRBV5-6	TRBJ2-6	-	few	TGTGCCAGCAGCTTCAACTCTGGGGCCAACGTCCTGACTTTC	CASSFNSGANVLTF
TRBV24-1	TRBJ2-1	-	few	TGTGCCACCAGTGAGGGGAGTCGGACGGAGCAGTTCTTC	CATSEGSRTEQFF
TRBV20-1	TRBJ1-4	TRBD1	few	TGCAGTGCTAGAGACGGACAGGCGGGAGAACTGTTTTTT	CSARDGQAGELFF
TRBV12-3/TRBV12-4	TRBJ2-7	-	-	TGTGCCAGCACCCAAGGACAGAGTCACTACGAGCAGTACTTC	CASTQGQSHYEQYF
TRBV12-3/TRBV12-4	TRBJ2-1	-	-	TGTGCCAGCCGGAGGAGCGGGACATACTCCTACAATGAGCAGTTCTTC	CASRRSGTYSYNEQFF
TRBV2	TRBJ2-1	-	-	TGTGCCAGCAGCTGGGCCTTTGAGCAGTTCTTC	CASSWAFEQFF
TRBV20-1	TRBJ2-1	TRBD2	few	TGCAGTGCTAGCAAGAGCGGGGGGCCGGGGTACAATGAGCAGTTCTTC	CSASKSGGPGYNEQFF
TRBV7-3	TRBJ2-5	TRBD2	-	TGTGCCAGCAGCCCGCAGCGGGGGGTAGAGACCCAGTACTTC	CASSPQRGVETQYF
TRBV7-2	TRBJ2-7	-	few	TGTGCCAGCAGCTTAGGCTGGGGGACCTACGAGCAGTACTTC	CASSLGWGTYEQYF
TRBV6-2/TRBV6-3	TRBJ2-7	-	-	TGTGCCAGCAGTTACTCTTACGGGAGTAGCGTCGGCGAGCAGTACTTC	CASSYSYGSSVGEQYF
TRBV12-3/TRBV12-4	TRBJ2-1	-	few	TGTGCCAGCAGTTTAATTCGATTTTTTACGCACAATGAGCAGTTCTTC	CASSLIRFFTHNEQFF
TRBV11-1	TRBJ1-1	-	few	TGTGCCAGCAGCTTCTTGCCGGGGTCTTGGGGGATGAACACTGAAGCTTTCTTT	CASSFLPGSWGMNTEAFF